This TCR beta chain stems from a study of blood T cell repertoires in COVID-19. Assay: immunoSEQ multiplex PCR; the TCRdb copy retains only in-frame clones and omits some. The sample carries under 250,000 clones, 75% to 85% recorded once. J gave up 4 bases and V 1 base, and 7 bases lay outside the gene matches. The length of the CDR3 is 16 residues. In germline, CDR1 is MGHRA, CDR2 YSYEKL. The V call is TRBV4-1, the J call TRBJ1-5; 7 nucleotides line up with TRBD1. The TCR originated in a man in his fifties or sixties with COVID-19, enrolled during active disease. Sequenced input: peripheral blood. In DNA, the CDR3 is TGCGCCAGCAGCCAAGGTAGGGACAGCGGAAATCAGCCCCAGCATTTT. Translating it yields CASSQGRDSGNQPQHF.